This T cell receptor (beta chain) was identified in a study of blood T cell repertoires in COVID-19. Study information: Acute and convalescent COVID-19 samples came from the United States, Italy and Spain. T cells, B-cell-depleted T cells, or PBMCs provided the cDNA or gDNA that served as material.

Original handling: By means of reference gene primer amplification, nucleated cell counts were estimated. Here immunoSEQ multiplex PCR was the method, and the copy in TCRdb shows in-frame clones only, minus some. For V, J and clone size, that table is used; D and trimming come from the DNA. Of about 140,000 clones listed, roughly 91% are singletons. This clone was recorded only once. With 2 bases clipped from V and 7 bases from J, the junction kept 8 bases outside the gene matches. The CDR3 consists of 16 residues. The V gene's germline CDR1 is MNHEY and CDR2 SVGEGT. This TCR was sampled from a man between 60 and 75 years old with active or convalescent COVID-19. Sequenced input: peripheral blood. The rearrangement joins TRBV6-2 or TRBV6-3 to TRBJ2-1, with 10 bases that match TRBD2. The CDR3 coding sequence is TGTGCCAGCAGTTACAACGTTCCGGGACTAGCGAATGAGCAGTTCTTC. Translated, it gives CASSYNVPGLANEQFF.